Listed here is a single T cell receptor (beta chain). The use of a sample-barcoded 5' primer and a J-beta primer mix characterized a second PCR of 7 to 11 cycles. TCRdb reprocessed the 5' RACE reads with MiXCR, giving one entry per CDR3 protein. The sample consists of around 710,000 distinct CDR3 sequences, roughly 47% of them appearing once. This sample is part of a study of blood T cells in healthy people across ages. The germline gives CDR1 MGHRA, CDR2 YSYEKL. The CDR3 has 15 residues. V was clipped by 0 bases and J by 5 bases, with 13 bases between them. This chain connects TRBV4-1 to TRBJ1-1; TRBD1 is a possible D gene (5 bases). The TCR was taken from a woman aged 55 to 70 in good health. Sequencing used blood. CDR3 in amino acids: CASSQDVGRVTEAFF. The CDR3 nucleotides are TGCGCCAGCAGCCAAGATGTAGGCAGGGTTACTGAAGCTTTCTTT.